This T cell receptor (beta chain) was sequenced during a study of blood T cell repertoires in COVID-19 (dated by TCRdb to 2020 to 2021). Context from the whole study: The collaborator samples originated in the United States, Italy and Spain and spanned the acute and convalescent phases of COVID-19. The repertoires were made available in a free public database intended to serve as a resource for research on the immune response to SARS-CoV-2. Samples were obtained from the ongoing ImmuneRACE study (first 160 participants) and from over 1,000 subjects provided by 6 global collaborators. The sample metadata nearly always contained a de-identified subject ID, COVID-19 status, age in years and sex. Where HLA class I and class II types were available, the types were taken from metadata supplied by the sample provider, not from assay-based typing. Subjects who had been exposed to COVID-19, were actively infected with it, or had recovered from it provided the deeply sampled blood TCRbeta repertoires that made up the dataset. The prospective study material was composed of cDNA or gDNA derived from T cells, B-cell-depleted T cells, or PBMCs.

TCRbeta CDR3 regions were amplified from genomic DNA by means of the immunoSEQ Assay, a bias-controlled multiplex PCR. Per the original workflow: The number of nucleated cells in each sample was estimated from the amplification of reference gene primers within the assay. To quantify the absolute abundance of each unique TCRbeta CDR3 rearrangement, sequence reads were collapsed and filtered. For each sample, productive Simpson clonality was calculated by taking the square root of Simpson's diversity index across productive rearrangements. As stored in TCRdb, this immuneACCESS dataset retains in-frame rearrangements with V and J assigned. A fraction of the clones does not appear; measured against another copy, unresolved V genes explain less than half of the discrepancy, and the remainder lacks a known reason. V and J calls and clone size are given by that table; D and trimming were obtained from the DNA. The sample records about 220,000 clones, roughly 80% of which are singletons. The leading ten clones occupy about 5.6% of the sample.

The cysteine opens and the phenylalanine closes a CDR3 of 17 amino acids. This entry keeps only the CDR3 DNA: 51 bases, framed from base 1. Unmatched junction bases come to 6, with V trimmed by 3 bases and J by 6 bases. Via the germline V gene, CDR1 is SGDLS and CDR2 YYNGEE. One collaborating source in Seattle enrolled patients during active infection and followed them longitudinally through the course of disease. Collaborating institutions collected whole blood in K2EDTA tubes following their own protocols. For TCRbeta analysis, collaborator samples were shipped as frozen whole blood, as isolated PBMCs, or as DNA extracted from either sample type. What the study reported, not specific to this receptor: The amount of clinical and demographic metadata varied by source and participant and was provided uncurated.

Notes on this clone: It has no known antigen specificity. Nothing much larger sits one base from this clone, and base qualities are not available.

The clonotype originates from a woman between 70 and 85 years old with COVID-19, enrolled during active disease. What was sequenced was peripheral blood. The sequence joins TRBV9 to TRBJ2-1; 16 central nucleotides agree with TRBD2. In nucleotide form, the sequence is TGTGCCAGCAGCGCGATGGGACTAGCGGGAGGGACCAATGAGCAGTTCTTC. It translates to CASSAMGLAGGTNEQFF.